The 18 T cell receptor beta chains listed next were all sequenced from one sample in a study of T cells in women clearing cervical HPV infection. Assay used: immunoSEQ multiplex PCR; TCRdb lists only in-frame clones, some missing. The sample has 30,000 to 45,000 clones; the top ten hold 6.4%. What was sequenced was blood buffy coat. The receptors stem from a woman aged 18 to 75 with a cervical HPV16 infection that either progressed to CIN3+ or cleared (not recorded which).

In the case of this clone: The sequenced fragment ends 3 residues before the CDR3 boundary, so the rest is inferred from the germline J gene. The chain uses TRBV30 and TRBJ2-1; weak D call: TRBD1 (5 bases). V lost 0 bases, J lost 7 bases, and 19 bases lay in between. The germline gives CDR1 GTSNPN, CDR2 SVGIG (reference sequence). The CDR3 is 16 residues long. The covered CDR3 bases are TGTGCCTGGAGTGTCTTTGACAGCTGGGCCCGGAATGAG. This sequence encodes CAWSVFDSWARNE. In full, the CDR3 reads CAWSVFDSWARNEQFF.

As for this clone: With the read ending 3 residues before the CDR3 end, the germline J gene is used to fill in that end. The chain carries TRBV19 and TRBJ2-2; TRBD1 agrees at 9 bases. The CDR3 contains 16 residues. Germline CDR1 reads LNHDA; CDR2 reads SQIVND (reference sequence). The CDR3 region is CARDGQGLSYNSPLFF. The DNA read from the CDR3 is TGTGCCAGGGATGGACAGGGGTTATCCTATAATTCACCG.

On this clone itself: The read ends 3 residues before the CDR3 terminus; that terminus is restored from the germline J gene. The V and J genes are TRBV7-9 and TRBJ1-2; no definite D call. The CDR3 loop spans 13 amino acids. Germline CDR1 and CDR2: SEHNR and FQNEAQ (reference sequence). The covered CDR3 bases are TGTGCCAGCAGCTTAGGGGCCGGTTTCGAC. It is translated as CASSLGAGFD. In full, the CDR3 reads CASSLGAGFDYTF.

About this clone: The CDR3 goes on 3 residues after the read ends, and that part is filled in from the germline J gene. The chain carries TRBV2 and TRBJ1-2; maybe TRBD1 (5 bases). V was clipped by 2 bases and J by 4 bases, with 14 bases between them. This CDR3 is 15 amino acids long. Per the germline V gene, CDR1 is SNHLY and CDR2 is FYNNEI. Partial CDR3 DNA: TGTGCCAGCAGTGAAATAGGGGAAGAGGGCTATGGC. Translating it yields CASSEIGEEGYG. The whole CDR3 protein is CASSEIGEEGYGYTF.

About this clone: The missing CDR3 end, 3 residues past where the read stops, is filled in from the germline J gene. This chain uses TRBV5-1 with TRBJ2-4; D not resolved. V was clipped by 1 base and J by 3 bases, with 8 bases between them. Germline CDR1 is SGHRS and CDR2 is YFSETQ. The CDR3 spans 14 residues. The CDR3 here is CASSLQSDKNIQYF. The CDR3 bases that were read are TGCGCCAGCAGCTTGCAGTCCGACAAAAACATT. Together with reference TRBV5-1 and TRBJ2-4, the CDR3 gives the full variable domain: KAGVTQTPRYLIKTRGQQVTLSCSPISGHRSVSWYQQTPGQGLQFLFEYFSETQRNKGNFPGRFSGRQFSNSRSEMNVSTLELGDSALYLCASSLQSDKNIQYFGAGTRLSVL.

The CDR3 loop is CAWSHRGHQPQHF. The sequenced CDR3 bases are TGTGCCTGGAGTCACAGGGGGCATCAGCCC. The gene calls are TRBV30 and TRBJ1-5; TRBD1 matches 9 bases. The observed sequence ends 3 residues before the CDR3 terminus, with the missing tail filled in from the germline J gene. Germline V gives CDR1 GTSNPN, CDR2 SVGIG (reference sequence). V lost 2 bases and J lost 5; bases outside the gene matches: 1. The CDR3 contains 13 residues.

Worth noting for this clone: With the read ending 3 residues before the CDR3 end, the germline J gene is used to fill in that end. This sequence joins TRBV5-5 and TRBJ2-7; tentative D call: TRBD1 (6 bases). Looked up from germline, CDR1 is SGHKS and CDR2 is YYEKEE (reference sequence). This CDR3 is 15 amino acids long. With 1 base removed from V and 0 bases from J, the gap between germline ends came to 11 bases. The CDR3 reads CASSLLRGPSYEQYF. The sequenced CDR3 bases are TGTGCCAGCAGCTTGCTCAGGGGACCCTCCTACGAG.

Regarding this clone: The read finishes 3 residues shy of the CDR3 end, and the germline J gene is used to complete it. The chain is built from TRBV18 and TRBJ2-1, with 8 nucleotides matching TRBD2. The CDR3 has 16 residues. V trimming: 2 bases; J trimming: 7 bases; junction bases outside the gene matches: 10. The V gene's germline CDR1 is KGHSH and CDR2 LQKENI. The CDR3 bases that were read are TGTGCCAGCTCACCAATTGGCGGGGGGCATGGGAATGAG. Its translation: CASSPIGGGHGNE. The entire CDR3 is CASSPIGGGHGNEQFF.

To note about this clone: The CDR3 end lies 3 residues beyond the end of the read and is filled in from the germline J gene. This sequence joins TRBV5-1 and TRBJ1-2; TRBD1 matches at 7 bases. Per germline, CDR1 SGHRS and CDR2 YFSETQ. This CDR3 is built from 18 residues. Trimming cost V 0 bases and J 0 bases; bases outside gene matches: 11. Partial CDR3 DNA: TGCGCCAGCAGCTTGGATACGGCAGGGAGGGGGCCTAACTATGGC. Translation gives CASSLDTAGRGPNYG. The CDR3 in full is CASSLDTAGRGPNYGYTF.

Notes on this clone: Sequencing ends 3 residues short of the CDR3 end; the germline J gene provides the rest. This sequence joins TRBV18 and TRBJ2-1; TRBD2 might be the D (5 bases). CDR3 length: 17 amino acids. Germline V gives CDR1 KGHSH, CDR2 LQKENI. Trimming shortened V by 4 bases and J by 4 bases, and 20 bases separated the two germline ends. The CDR3 sequence is CASSRTRADLDYNEQFF. Incomplete CDR3 DNA: TGTGCCAGCTCACGGACTCGAGCCGACCTAGATTACAATGAG.

Remarks on this clone: Read data end 3 residues before the CDR3 end; the end is taken from the germline J gene. V and J are TRBV30 and TRBJ1-2; weak D call: TRBD1 (5 bases). The CDR3 runs 16 residues. Germline CDR1 GTSNPN, CDR2 SVGIG (reference sequence). CDR3 amino acids: CAWSVTQAGTKNIYTF. The CDR3 bases that were read are TGTGCCTGGAGTGTAACCCAGGCGGGGACCAAAAACATC.

With respect to this clone: The read comes to an end 3 residues before the CDR3 does, leaving the germline J gene to fill in the end. The chain recombines TRBV5-5 with TRBJ1-1; 7 nucleotides align to TRBD1. Germline V gene lookup returns CDR1 SGHKS and CDR2 YYEKEE (reference sequence). The CDR3 covers 13 residues. This CDR3 reads CATAQGTLYEAFF. Incomplete CDR3 DNA: TGTGCCACCGCACAGGGGACACTCTACGAG.

Comment on this clone: With the read ending 3 residues before the CDR3 end, the germline J gene is used to fill in that end. The rearrangement links TRBV7-2 to TRBJ1-5; maybe TRBD1 (5 bases). The V end was cut by 3 bases, the J end by 4 bases, with 7 bases between. CDR1 and CDR2 from the germline V gene are SGHTA and FQGNSA. CDR3 length: 13 residues. The CDR3: CASSLGPNQPQHF. Incomplete CDR3 DNA: TGTGCCAGCAGCTTGGGGCCGAATCAGCCC. Based on the CDR3 plus reference TRBV7-2 and TRBJ1-5, the full variable domain is GAGVSQSPSNKVTEKGKDVELRCDPISGHTALYWYRQSLGQGLEFLIYFQGNSAPDKSGLPSDRFSAERTGGSVSTLTIQRTQQEDSAVYLCASSLGPNQPQHFGDGTRLSIL.

Concerning this clone: Sequencing ends 3 residues short of the CDR3 end; the germline J gene provides the rest. V and J are TRBV18 and TRBJ1-2; perhaps TRBD1 as D (6 bases). In germline, CDR1 is KGHSH, CDR2 LQKENI. CDR3 length equals 15 residues. The sequenced part of the CDR3 DNA is TGTGCCAGCTCACCGACCCTACAGGGAGCCTACGAC. It yields the protein CASSPTLQGAYD. The CDR3 as a whole reads CASSPTLQGAYDYTF. Filled out from reference TRBV18 and TRBJ1-2, the complete variable domain reads NAGVMQNPRHLVRRRGQEARLRCSPMKGHSHVYWYRQLPEEGLKFMVYLQKENIIDESGMPKERFSAEFPKEGPSILRIQQVVRGDSAAYFCASSPTLQGAYDYTFGSGTRLTVV.

For this clone: The CDR3 is cut off 3 residues early in the read; its end comes from the germline J gene. V and J are TRBV7-2 and TRBJ2-4, with D perhaps being TRBD1 or TRBD2 (7 bases each). Germline CDR1 SGHTA, CDR2 FQGNSA. The length of the CDR3 is 15 residues. CDR3 residues: CASSLGGGSRETQYF. CDR3 bases read: TGTGCCAGCAGCTTAGGAGGGGGCTCGCGGGAGACT.

Concerning this clone itself: Read sequence stops 3 residues before the CDR3 end, and the germline J gene provides the missing end. The chain couples TRBV12-3 or TRBV12-4 to TRBJ2-1, with D possibly TRBD2 on 6 matching bases. CDR3 size: 16 residues. V lost 7 bases and J 0 bases, leaving 16 bases between the germline ends. Incomplete CDR3 DNA: TGTGCCAGCATTGGGGCTAGCGCGAGCTCCTACAATGAG. This encodes CASIGASASSYNE. The whole CDR3 region reads CASIGASASSYNEQFF.

A word on this clone: The DNA ends 3 residues before the CDR3 does, and the rest of the CDR3 is filled in from the germline J gene. The V call is TRBV20-1, the J call TRBJ2-7; 11 bases agree with TRBD2. The CDR3 covers 16 residues. Trimming cost V 0 bases and J 3 bases; bases outside gene matches: 7. CDR1 and CDR2 from the germline V gene are DFQATT and SNEGSKA (reference sequence). The CDR3 loop is CSARDLGLAGGYEQYF. Partial CDR3 DNA: TGCAGTGCTAGAGATCTTGGGCTAGCGGGGGGCTACGAG.

In regard to this clone: The read ends 3 residues early relative to the CDR3; the germline J gene fills the gap. The rearrangement uses TRBV14 and TRBJ2-5; 7 bases align to TRBD2. Germline trimming cut 4 bases from V and 2 bases from J; bases unmatched to any gene: 7. The CDR3 extends over 15 amino acids. Germline CDR1 reads SGHDN; CDR2 reads FVKESK. The covered CDR3 bases are TGTGCCAGCAGCCGGCGAAGCGGGGATCAAGAGACC. As protein: CASSRRSGDQET. In full, the CDR3 is CASSRRSGDQETQYF.